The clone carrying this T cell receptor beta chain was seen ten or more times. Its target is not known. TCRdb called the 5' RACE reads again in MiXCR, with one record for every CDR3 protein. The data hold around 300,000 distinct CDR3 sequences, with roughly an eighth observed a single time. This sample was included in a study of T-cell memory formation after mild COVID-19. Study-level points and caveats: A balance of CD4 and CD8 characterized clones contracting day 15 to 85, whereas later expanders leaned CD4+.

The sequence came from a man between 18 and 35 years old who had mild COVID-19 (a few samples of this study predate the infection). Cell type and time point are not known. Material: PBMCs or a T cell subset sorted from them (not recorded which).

The CDR3: CASSLGQAQETQYF. CDR3 DNA sequence: TGTGCCAGCAGCCTTGGACAGGCCCAAGAGACCCAGTACTTC. The gene calls are TRBV7-2 and TRBJ2-5, with 7 bases that match TRBD1. V trimming: 5 bases; J trimming: 1 base; junction bases outside the gene matches: 4. The CDR3 has 14 amino acids. Germline loops: CDR1 SGHTA, CDR2 FQGNSA.